Below, 6 T cell receptor beta chains from the same sample are listed, as sequenced in a study of T cells in Graves' hyperthyroidism and ophthalmopathy. Researchers took RNA transcripts and amplified the TCR beta CDR3 regions from them. An initial round of RT-PCR targeting the TCR CDR3 relied on the HTBI primer set. TCRdb re-analysed the multiplex PCR reads in MiXCR, keeping a single row per CDR3 protein. The sample shows 600,000 to 800,000 distinct CDR3 sequences, just over 35% of them seen only once. The material sequenced was blood. The receptors were sampled from a woman aged 40-49 years with Graves' hyperthyroidism.

The chain is built from TRBV29-1 and TRBJ2-5, with D perhaps matching TRBD2 (6 bases). V lost 8 bases and J lost 10, with 14 bases in between. Germline CDR1 is SQVTM and CDR2 is ANQGSEA. This CDR3 has 10 residues. The CDR3 DNA reads as TGCAGCTTAGATTTGGGGGGCCAGTACTTC. It translates to CSLDLGGQYF.

This clonotype appeared many times. This chain links TRBV4-3 with TRBJ1-6; D might be TRBD1 (5 bases). The V and J ends lost 4 bases and 7 bases respectively, with 14 bases between them. In germline, CDR1 is LGHNA, CDR2 YSLEER. This CDR3 contains 15 residues. CDR3: CASSLGRDWNSPLHF. DNA for the CDR3: TGCGCCAGCAGCCTTGGCAGGGACTGGAATTCACCCCTCCACTTT.

V usage is TRBV7-9 and J usage is TRBJ1-3, with D possibly matching TRBD1 (5 bases). V was clipped by 8 bases and J by 2 bases, with 19 bases between them. The CDR3 contains 16 residues. CDR1 is SEHNR and CDR2 is FQNEAQ in the germline V gene (reference sequence). DNA for the CDR3: TGTGCCAGCGCTTTTCCAGGGATCCTAGCTGGAAACACCATATATTTT. This encodes CASAFPGILAGNTIYF.

This clonotype was counted ten times or more. The chain recombines TRBV7-9 with TRBJ1-1; D is unresolved. Germline lookup yields CDR1 SEHNR and CDR2 FQNEAQ (reference sequence). V lost 5 bases to trimming and J lost 4 bases, with 14 bases between them. The CDR3 length is 14 residues. CDR3 sequence: CASSPSGYSTEAFF. CDR3 sequence (DNA): TGTGCCAGCAGCCCTTCAGGATATAGCACTGAAGCTTTCTTT.

Worth noting for this clonotype: At one boundary the junction diverges from the germline segment, which might be a read error. The chain is built from TRBV27 and TRBJ1-1, with D unresolved. Germline lookup yields CDR1 MNHEY and CDR2 SMNVEV (reference sequence). CDR3 length: 13 residues. CDR3 amino acids: CASTLGSNTEAFF. The CDR3 nucleotides read TGTGCCAGCACTTTAGGGTCGAACACTGAAGCTTTCTTT.

This clonotype was found many times. The chain couples TRBV19 to TRBJ1-1; 9 bases map to TRBD1. Germline V lookup: CDR1 LNHDA, CDR2 SQIVND (reference sequence). The CDR3 runs to 15 residues. V lost 3 bases and J lost 2; bases outside the gene matches: 4. The CDR3 DNA sequence: TGTGCCAGTAGTATTATACAGGGGGCCAACACTGAAGCTTTCTTT. It is translated as CASSIIQGANTEAFF.